The 27 T cell receptor beta chains reported below all come from one sample, sequenced in a study of tumor and adjacent non-tumor tissue in lung cancer. This sample's RNA came from whole unsorted tissue. The library came from three nested PCR rounds adapted from ARM-PCR protocols. Via MiXCR, TCRdb re-called the multiplex PCR reads, giving one row per CDR3 protein. The repertoire consists of about 110,000 distinct CDR3 sequences, with over 75% occurring once and the leading ten covering more than 20%. Sequenced material: lung tumor tissue. These receptors were collected from a man aged 70-80 years with non-small cell lung cancer.

Note on this clonotype: The conserved phenylalanine or tryptophan normally closing the CDR3 is absent here, so this likely arose from a read error. No DNA is shown, since the ends of the CDR3 on it are uncertain; the CDR3 is the one TCRdb lists. This chain joins TRBV12-3 or TRBV12-4 and TRBJ2-5; no check of the table's D call, TRBD1, against the DNA was made. Inclusive of both ends, the CDR3 amounts to 14 amino acids. CDR3 loop: CASSLGDRQEIQYI.

Concerning this clonotype itself: The junction and the germline gene differ at one end; a read error may be behind it. J is TRBJ2-5 and V is TRBV6-2 or TRBV6-3; TRBD1 or TRBD2 may be the D gene (5 bases each). Germline V lookup: CDR1 MNHEY, CDR2 SVGEGT. This CDR3 has 14 amino acids. CDR3 bases: TGTGCAAGCAGTTATCTCAGAGGGACGGAGACACAGTACTTC. Translated, it gives CASSYLRGTETQYF.

In the case of this clonotype: The junction and the germline gene differ at one end; a read error may be behind it. The chain employs TRBV4-3 and TRBJ1-2; TRBD1 might be the D (5 bases). Germline V CDR1 and CDR2: LGHNA, YSLEER. There are 14 residues in the CDR3. CDR3 coding DNA: TGCGCCAGCAGCCAAGACCTCGGGGCAGCACGCTACGCCTTC. It is translated as CASSQDLGAARYAF.

This clonotype was observed a single time. Relative to the germline gene, one junction end is altered; a read error may explain this. The V gene is TRBV11-2, the J gene TRBJ1-1; D unresolved. Germline V gene sequence: CDR1 SGHAT, CDR2 FQNNGV. The CDR3 is 15 amino acids. This CDR3 is CASSFANTRNTEALF. The CDR3, as DNA: TGTGCCAGCAGCTTCGCCAATACAAGGAACACTGAAGCGCTCTTT.

On this clonotype: Its ends do not fully match the called genes, so a read error is possible. This chain uses TRBV18 with TRBJ2-5, with D uncertain. From germline, CDR1 is KGHSH and CDR2 LQKENI. The CDR3 runs to 12 residues. The CDR3 bases are TGTGCCATCTCACCCTTCCAAGAGACCCAGTACTTC. Translation gives CAISPFQETQYF.

In DNA form, the CDR3 reads TGCGTCAACAGCCAAGATCGACTATCTATTGAGACCCAGTACTTC. Protein product: CVNSQDRLSIETQYF. This rearrangement joins TRBV4-1 to TRBJ2-5; D is perhaps TRBD2 (5 bases). The CDR3 runs to 15 residues. Germline V lookup: CDR1 MGHRA, CDR2 YSYEKL.

Notes on this clonotype: At one of its ends the junction is not consistent with the germline gene, which may arise from a read error. The chain joins TRBV6-5 to TRBJ1-1; D is unclear. Germline loops: CDR1 MNHEY, CDR2 SVGAGI. This CDR3 spans 15 amino acids. The CDR3 region is CTSRTETRLVTEAFF. The CDR3 bases are TGTACCAGCAGGACCGAGACACGGTTGGTCACTGAAGCTTTCTTT.

This clonotype was counted at least ten times. The chain uses TRBV6-5 and TRBJ2-7; 9 bases align to TRBD1. Germline V gene lookup returns CDR1 MNHEY and CDR2 SVGAGI. CDR3 length: 15 amino acids. J was trimmed by 6 bases and V by 5 bases; bases with no gene match: 11. This CDR3 reads CASSRDRQGVGEQYF. The CDR3 DNA is TGTGCCAGCAGTCGAGATAGACAGGGGGTCGGCGAGCAGTACTTC.

Many counts were recorded for this clonotype. The CDR3 sequence: CASSYTRTVSEQYF. DNA of the CDR3: TGTGCCAGCAGTTATACCAGGACAGTCAGCGAGCAGTACTTC. The chain recombines TRBV6-5 with TRBJ2-7; the D gene is possibly TRBD1 (6 bases). V was cut by 3 bases and J by 6 bases, with 15 bases left in between. Per the germline V gene, CDR1 is MNHEY and CDR2 is SVGAGI. CDR3 size: 14 residues.

This clonotype was observed a single time. Because it lacks the conserved phenylalanine or tryptophan at the end, this CDR3 is likely a read error. The chain links TRBV25-1 to TRBJ1-5; 9 nucleotides align to TRBD1. Germline V gene sequence: CDR1 MGHDK, CDR2 SYGVNS. The CDR3 has 13 residues. CDR3 sequence: CSSTDRGNQPQHL. The CDR3 region has the DNA TGTTCCAGCACAGACAGGGGGAATCAGCCCCAGCATTTG.

With respect to this clonotype: Mismatch with germline at one junction end may stem from a read error. The V and J genes are TRBV11-2 and TRBJ2-3, with D unresolved. Germline-derived CDR1 and CDR2 are SGHAT and FQNNGV. The CDR3 sequence is 16 residues long. The CDR3 reads CASSISFGYSTDTHYF. The CDR3 DNA sequence: TGTGCCAGCAGCATCTCGTTCGGTTATAGCACAGATACGCATTATTTT. The full variable domain, its missing parts supplied by reference TRBV11-2 and TRBJ2-3, is EAGVAQSPRYKIIEKRQSVAFWCNPISGHATLYWYQQILGQGPKLLIQFQNNGVVDDSQLPKDRFSAERLKGVDSTLKIQPAKLEDSAVYLCASSISFGYSTDTHYFGPGTRLTVL.

Worth noting for this clonotype: Given a much more abundant clone one base away, this may be a read error. The chain has TRBV10-3 and TRBJ2-7; no definite D call. Germline loops: CDR1 ENHRY, CDR2 SYGVKD. With 7 bases removed from V and 9 bases from J, the gap between germline ends came to 19 bases. The CDR3 length is 13 residues. The CDR3 region is CAITTGDESLQYF. DNA for the CDR3: TGTGCCATCACCACTGGAGACGAATCCCTGCAGTACTTC.

As regards this clonotype: Its ends do not fully match the called genes, so a read error is possible. The J gene is TRBJ2-7, the V gene TRBV4-1, with 11 bases aligning to TRBD2. The CDR3 spans 16 residues. CDR1 and CDR2 from the germline V gene are MGHRA and YSYEKL. CDR3 nucleotides: TGTGCCAGCAACCGGACACTAGCGGGAGAGGGGAACGAGCAGTACTTC. It specifies CASNRTLAGEGNEQYF.

As regards this clonotype: Germline is not matched at one junction end, which may reflect a read error. The chain joins TRBV6-2 or TRBV6-3 to TRBJ2-7; D perhaps matches TRBD1 (6 bases). The V gene's germline CDR1 is MNHEY and CDR2 SVGEGT. The CDR3 spans 13 residues. CDR3 residues: CASRGRGPYKQYF. The DNA of the CDR3 is TGTGCCAGTAGAGGCAGGGGACCCTACAAGCAGTACTTC.

A note on this clonotype: A much larger clone differs from this one at a single base, so this may be a read error. V gene TRBV28 combines with J gene TRBJ2-7; 11 nucleotides agree with TRBD1. Germline trimming cut 7 bases from V and 6 bases from J; bases unmatched to any gene: 5. This CDR3 has 13 residues. Germline V CDR1 and CDR2: MDHEN, SYDVKM. CDR3 nucleotides: TGTGCCAGCATATGGACAGGGGGCGCCGAGCAGTACTTC. Translated, it gives CASIWTGGAEQYF.

Remarks on this clonotype: The conserved phenylalanine or tryptophan normally closing the CDR3 is absent here, so this likely arose from a read error. The genes are TRBV6-5 and TRBJ1-5; D remains ambiguous. V lost 5 bases, J lost 6 bases, and 20 bases lay in between. This CDR3 contains 16 residues. In germline, CDR1 is MNHEY, CDR2 SVGAGI. The CDR3 nucleotides read TGTGCCAGCAGTACCCGGGTGTGGGCAACGGGTCAGCCCCAGCATTAT. Translated, it gives CASSTRVWATGQPQHY.

In regard to this clonotype: The junction departs from the called germline gene at one end, perhaps through a read error. The V gene is TRBV2, the J gene TRBJ1-2; maybe TRBD1 (5 bases). CDR1 and CDR2 from the germline V gene are SNHLY and FYNNEI. CDR3 length: 16 residues. CDR3 DNA sequence: TGTGCCAGCAGTGAAGAGAGGTCCGGACACAACTATGACTACACCTTC. Translating it yields CASSEERSGHNYDYTF.

This clonotype showed up just once. This CDR3 fails to terminate in the conserved phenylalanine or tryptophan, so it likely reflects a read error. The chain employs TRBV29-1 and TRBJ1-3; no reliable D call. Germline lookup yields CDR1 SQVTM and CDR2 ANQGSEA. The CDR3 is 13 amino acids. CDR3 sequence (DNA): TGCAGCGTTGAAAGCGTCTCTAGAAACACCATATATTAT. The encoded protein is CSVESVSRNTIYY.

With regard to this clonotype: Germline and junction disagree at one end, which may indicate a read error. This rearrangement joins TRBV10-2 to TRBJ2-1; no clear D gene. The CDR3 is made up of 15 amino acids. In germline, CDR1 is WSHSY, CDR2 SAAADI. CDR3 nucleotide sequence: TGCACCAGCAGGTCCCCTGGACCCTCTTCTCATGAGTTGTTCTTC. This translates into CTSRSPGPSSHELFF.

As for this clonotype: Compared with germline, one end of the junction differs, possibly owing to a read error. The J gene is TRBJ1-1, the V gene TRBV20-1, with D perhaps matching TRBD1 (5 bases). Looked up from germline, CDR1 is DFQATT and CDR2 is SNEGSKA (reference sequence). The CDR3 has 13 residues. The CDR3 DNA follows: TGCAGTGCACCGGGACGGAAAAACATTGAAGCTTTCTTT. Encoded protein: CSAPGRKNIEAFF.

Points on this clonotype: One junction end does not reproduce the germline sequence, and a read error may be involved. This sequence joins TRBV12-3 or TRBV12-4 and TRBJ2-1, with D maybe TRBD1 (6 bases). CDR3 length: 12 residues. The CDR3: CVSTTGFIEQFF. CDR3 in DNA: TGTGTCAGCACCACAGGGTTTATTGAGCAGTTCTTC.

This chain links TRBV20-1 with TRBJ2-7; possible D gene TRBD2, 5 bases. Germline-derived CDR1 and CDR2 are DFQATT and SNEGSKA (reference sequence). V lost 3 bases, J lost 3 bases, and 15 bases lay in between. The CDR3 spans 14 residues. CDR3 DNA: TGCAGTGCTAGCTCTTCGGGATGGAACTACGAGCAGTACTTC. Translation: CSASSSGWNYEQYF.

Of note for this clonotype: Germline is not matched at one junction end, which may reflect a read error. V is TRBV5-1 and J is TRBJ2-1; D ambiguous. CDR1 SGHRS and CDR2 YFSETQ come from the germline V gene. The CDR3 length is 13 residues. CDR3 amino acids: CASSLVVDNEHFF. The CDR3 DNA is TGCGCCAGCAGCTTGGTAGTAGACAATGAGCATTTCTTC. The variable domain in full, with the rest retrieved from reference TRBV5-1 and TRBJ2-1, is KAGVTQTPRYLIKTRGQQVTLSCSPISGHRSVSWYQQTPGQGLQFLFEYFSETQRNKGNFPGRFSGRQFSNSRSEMNVSTLELGDSALYLCASSLVVDNEHFFGPGTRLTVL.

For this clonotype: The junction differs from germline at one of its ends, possibly a read error. CDR3 residues: CSVEDSGQGSGYAF. CDR3 in DNA: TGCAGCGTTGAAGATAGTGGACAGGGAAGTGGTTACGCCTTC. The chain employs TRBV29-1 and TRBJ1-2, with 8 bases lining up with TRBD1. Germline values: CDR1 SQVTM, CDR2 ANQGSEA. The CDR3 consists of 14 residues.

To note about this clonotype: Sequence at one end of the junction differs from germline and may be a read error. The CDR3 DNA sequence: TGTTCCAGCGGCCAACAACCGGCGGGAGGTGCGCAGTTCTTC. Amino acid sequence: CSSGQQPAGGAQFF. J is TRBJ2-1 and V is TRBV11-1, with 8 nucleotides matching TRBD2. There are 14 residues in the CDR3. The germline gives CDR1 SGHAT, CDR2 FQDESV (reference sequence).

As for this clonotype: The junction and the germline gene differ at one end; a read error may be behind it. The chain employs TRBV5-1 and TRBJ2-5, with 12 bases fitting TRBD2. CDR1 and CDR2 (germline): SGHRS, YFSETQ. The CDR3 loop spans 16 amino acids. The CDR3 bases are TGCGCCAGCAGCCTGACTAGCGGGGGTCTACAAGAGACCCATTACTTC. Protein: CASSLTSGGLQETHYF.

As for this clonotype: A read error is likely, as this CDR3 ends without the conserved phenylalanine or tryptophan. The V gene is TRBV10-2, the J gene TRBJ2-7; 10 nucleotides line up with TRBD2. CDR1 WSHSY and CDR2 SAAADI come from the germline V gene. This CDR3 is 13 amino acids long. CDR3 sequence: CASSETSGYEQYI. The CDR3 DNA follows: TGTGCCAGCAGTGAGACTAGCGGGTACGAGCAGTACATC.